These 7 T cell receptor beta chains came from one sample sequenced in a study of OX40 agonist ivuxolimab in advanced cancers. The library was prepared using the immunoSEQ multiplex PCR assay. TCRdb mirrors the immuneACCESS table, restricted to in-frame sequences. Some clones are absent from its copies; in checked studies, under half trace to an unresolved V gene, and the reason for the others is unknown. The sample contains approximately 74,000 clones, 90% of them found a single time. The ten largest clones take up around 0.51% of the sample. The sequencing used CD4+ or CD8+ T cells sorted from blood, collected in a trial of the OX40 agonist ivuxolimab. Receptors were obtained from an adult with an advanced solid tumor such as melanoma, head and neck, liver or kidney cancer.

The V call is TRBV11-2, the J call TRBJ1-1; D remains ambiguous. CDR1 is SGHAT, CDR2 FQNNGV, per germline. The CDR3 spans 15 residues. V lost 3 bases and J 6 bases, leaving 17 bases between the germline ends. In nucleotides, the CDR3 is TGTGCCAGCAGCTTGAGGCAGGCGGATTCCTCTGAAGCTTTCTTT. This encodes CASSLRQADSSEAFF. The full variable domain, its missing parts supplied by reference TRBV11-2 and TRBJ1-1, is EAGVAQSPRYKIIEKRQSVAFWCNPISGHATLYWYQQILGQGPKLLIQFQNNGVVDDSQLPKDRFSAERLKGVDSTLKIQPAKLEDSAVYLCASSLRQADSSEAFFGQGTRLTVV.

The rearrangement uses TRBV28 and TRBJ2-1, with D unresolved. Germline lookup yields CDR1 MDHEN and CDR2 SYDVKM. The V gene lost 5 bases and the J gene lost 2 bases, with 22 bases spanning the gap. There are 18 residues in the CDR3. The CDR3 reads CASSEISARRGTYNEQFF. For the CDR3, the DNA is TGTGCCAGCAGTGAAATCTCCGCTAGGAGAGGAACCTACAATGAGCAGTTCTTC.

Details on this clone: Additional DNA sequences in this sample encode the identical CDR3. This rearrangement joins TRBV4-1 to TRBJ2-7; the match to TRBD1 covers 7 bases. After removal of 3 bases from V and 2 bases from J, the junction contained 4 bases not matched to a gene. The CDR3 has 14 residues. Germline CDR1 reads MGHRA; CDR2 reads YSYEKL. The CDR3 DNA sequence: TGCGCCAGCAGCCAGGACAGGAGAACCTACGAGCAGTACTTC. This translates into CASSQDRRTYEQYF.

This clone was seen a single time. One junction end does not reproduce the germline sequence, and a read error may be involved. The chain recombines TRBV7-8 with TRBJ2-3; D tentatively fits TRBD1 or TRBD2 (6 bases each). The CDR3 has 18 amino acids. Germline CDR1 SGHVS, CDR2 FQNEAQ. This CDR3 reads CASTLRGPRVQTTDTQYF. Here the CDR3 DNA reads TGTGCCAGCACCTTACGGGGGCCACGGGTACAGACCACAGATACGCAGTATTTT.

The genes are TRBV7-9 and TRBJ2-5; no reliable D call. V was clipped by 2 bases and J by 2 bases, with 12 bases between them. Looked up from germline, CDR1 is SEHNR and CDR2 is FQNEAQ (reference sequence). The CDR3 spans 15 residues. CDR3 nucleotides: TGTGCCAGCAGCTTATACCGGGCCGTTCAAGAGACCCAGTACTTC. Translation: CASSLYRAVQETQYF.

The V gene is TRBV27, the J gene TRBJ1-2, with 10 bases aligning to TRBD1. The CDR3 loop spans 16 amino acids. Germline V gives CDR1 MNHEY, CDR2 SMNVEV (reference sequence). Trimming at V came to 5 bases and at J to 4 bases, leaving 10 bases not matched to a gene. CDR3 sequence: CASSGRTGQGIYGYTF. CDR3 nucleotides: TGTGCCAGCAGTGGCCGTACGGGACAGGGGATCTATGGCTACACCTTC.

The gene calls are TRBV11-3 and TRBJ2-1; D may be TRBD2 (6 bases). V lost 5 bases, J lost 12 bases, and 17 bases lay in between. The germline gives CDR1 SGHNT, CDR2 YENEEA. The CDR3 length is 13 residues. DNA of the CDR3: TGTGCCAGCAGCGGAGGACTACCGCTTGGGCAGTTCTTC. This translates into CASSGGLPLGQFF.